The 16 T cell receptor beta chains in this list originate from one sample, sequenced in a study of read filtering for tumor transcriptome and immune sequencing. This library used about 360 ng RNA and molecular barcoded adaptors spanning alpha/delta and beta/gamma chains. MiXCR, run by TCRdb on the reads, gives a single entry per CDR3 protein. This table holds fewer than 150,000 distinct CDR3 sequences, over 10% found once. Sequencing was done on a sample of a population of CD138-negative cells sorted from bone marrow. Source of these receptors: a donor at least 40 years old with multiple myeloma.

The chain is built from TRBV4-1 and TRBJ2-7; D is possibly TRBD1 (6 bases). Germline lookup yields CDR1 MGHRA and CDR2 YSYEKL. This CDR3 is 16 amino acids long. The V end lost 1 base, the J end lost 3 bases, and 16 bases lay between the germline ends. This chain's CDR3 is CASSQASWTANYEQYF. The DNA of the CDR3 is TGCGCCAGCAGCCAAGCGAGCTGGACAGCCAACTACGAGCAGTACTTC.

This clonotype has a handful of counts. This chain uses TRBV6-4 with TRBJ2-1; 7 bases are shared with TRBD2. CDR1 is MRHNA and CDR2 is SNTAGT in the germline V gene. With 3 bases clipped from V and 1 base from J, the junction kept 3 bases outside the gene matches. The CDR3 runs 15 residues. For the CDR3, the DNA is TGTGCCAGCAGTGAAAGTAGCGGGTCCTACAATGAGCAGTTCTTC. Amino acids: CASSESSGSYNEQFF.

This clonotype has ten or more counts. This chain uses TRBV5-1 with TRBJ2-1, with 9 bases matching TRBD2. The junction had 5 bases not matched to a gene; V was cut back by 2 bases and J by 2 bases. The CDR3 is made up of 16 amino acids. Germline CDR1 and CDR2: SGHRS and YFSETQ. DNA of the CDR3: TGCGCCAGCAGCTTTAGCGGGAGTATAACCTACAATGAGCAGTTCTTC. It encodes CASSFSGSITYNEQFF.

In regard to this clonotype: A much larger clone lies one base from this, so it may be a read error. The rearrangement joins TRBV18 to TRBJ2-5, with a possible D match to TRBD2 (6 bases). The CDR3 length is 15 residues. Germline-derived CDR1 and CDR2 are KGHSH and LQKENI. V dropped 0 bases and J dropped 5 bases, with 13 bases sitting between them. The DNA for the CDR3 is TGTGCCAGCTCACCACCGGAGGGGCCTGCTGAGACCCAGTACTTC. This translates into CASSPPEGPAETQYF.

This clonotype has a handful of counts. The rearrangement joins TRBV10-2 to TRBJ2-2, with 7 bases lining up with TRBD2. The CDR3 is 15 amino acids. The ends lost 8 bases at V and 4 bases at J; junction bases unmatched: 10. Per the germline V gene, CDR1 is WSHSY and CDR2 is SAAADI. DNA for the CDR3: TGCGCCAGCGGTGGGGCTAGCGGCCCCACCGGGGAGCTGTTTTTT. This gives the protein CASGGASGPTGELFF.

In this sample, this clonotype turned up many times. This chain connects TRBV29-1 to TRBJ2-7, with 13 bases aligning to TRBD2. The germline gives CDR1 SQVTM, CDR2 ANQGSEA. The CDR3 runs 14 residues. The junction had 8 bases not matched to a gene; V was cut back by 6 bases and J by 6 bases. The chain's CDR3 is CSVLTSGRAFEQYF. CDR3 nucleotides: TGCAGCGTCCTAACTAGCGGGAGGGCCTTCGAGCAGTACTTC.

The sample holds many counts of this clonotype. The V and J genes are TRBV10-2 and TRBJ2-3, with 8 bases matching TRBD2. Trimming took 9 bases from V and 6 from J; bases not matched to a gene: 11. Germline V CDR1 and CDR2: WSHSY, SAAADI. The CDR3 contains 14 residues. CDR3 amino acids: CASSLAANSDTQYF. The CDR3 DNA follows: TGCGCCAGTTCACTAGCGGCTAATTCGGATACGCAGTATTTT.

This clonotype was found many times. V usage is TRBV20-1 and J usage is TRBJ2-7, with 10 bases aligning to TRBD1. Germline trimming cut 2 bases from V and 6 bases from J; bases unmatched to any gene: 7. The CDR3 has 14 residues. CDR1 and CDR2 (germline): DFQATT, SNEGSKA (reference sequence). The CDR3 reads CSARKTGGPTEQYF. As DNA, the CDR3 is TGCAGTGCTAGAAAGACAGGGGGCCCGACCGAGCAGTACTTC.

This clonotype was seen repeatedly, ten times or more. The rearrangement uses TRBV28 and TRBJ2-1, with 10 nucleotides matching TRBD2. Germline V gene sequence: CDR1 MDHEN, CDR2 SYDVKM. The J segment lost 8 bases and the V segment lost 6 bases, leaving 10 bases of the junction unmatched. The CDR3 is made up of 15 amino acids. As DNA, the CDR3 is TGTGCCAGCAGGGCGGGACTAGCGCCTTTTTATGAGCAGTTCTTC. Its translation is CASRAGLAPFYEQFF.

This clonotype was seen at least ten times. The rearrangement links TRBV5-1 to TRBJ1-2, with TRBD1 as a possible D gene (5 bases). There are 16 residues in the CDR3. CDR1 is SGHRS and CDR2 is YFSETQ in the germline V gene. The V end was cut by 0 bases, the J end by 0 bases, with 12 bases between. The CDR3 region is CASSLAGLPANYGYTF. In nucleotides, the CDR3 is TGCGCCAGCAGCTTGGCGGGACTCCCAGCTAACTATGGCTACACCTTC. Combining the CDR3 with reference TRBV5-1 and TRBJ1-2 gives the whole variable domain KAGVTQTPRYLIKTRGQQVTLSCSPISGHRSVSWYQQTPGQGLQFLFEYFSETQRNKGNFPGRFSGRQFSNSRSEMNVSTLELGDSALYLCASSLAGLPANYGYTFGSGTRLTVV.

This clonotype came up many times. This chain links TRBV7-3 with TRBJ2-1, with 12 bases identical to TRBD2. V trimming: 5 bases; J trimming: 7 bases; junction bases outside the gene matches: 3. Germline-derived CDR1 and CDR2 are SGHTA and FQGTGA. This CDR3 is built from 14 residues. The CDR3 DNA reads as TGTGCCAGCAGCCCTAGCGGGAGGGTAAATGAGCAGTTCTTC. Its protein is CASSPSGRVNEQFF.

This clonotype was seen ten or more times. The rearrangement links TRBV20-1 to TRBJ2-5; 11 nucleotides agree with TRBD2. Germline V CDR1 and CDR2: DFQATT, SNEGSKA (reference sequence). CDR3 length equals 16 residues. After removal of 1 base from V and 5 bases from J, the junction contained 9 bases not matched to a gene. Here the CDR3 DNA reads TGCAGTGCTAGAGCCACACTAGCGGGGGAGGTGGAGACCCAGTACTTC. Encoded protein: CSARATLAGEVETQYF.

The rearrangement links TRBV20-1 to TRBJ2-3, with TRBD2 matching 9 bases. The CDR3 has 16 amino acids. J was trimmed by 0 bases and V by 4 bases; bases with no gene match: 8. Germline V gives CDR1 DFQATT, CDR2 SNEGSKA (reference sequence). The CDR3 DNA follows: TGCAGTGCTAAGATCCGAACTAGCGGGAGCACAGATACGCAGTATTTT. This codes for CSAKIRTSGSTDTQYF.

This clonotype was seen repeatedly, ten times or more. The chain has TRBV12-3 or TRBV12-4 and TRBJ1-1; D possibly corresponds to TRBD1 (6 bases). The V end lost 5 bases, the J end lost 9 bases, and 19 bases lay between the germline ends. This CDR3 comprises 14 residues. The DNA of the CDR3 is TGTGCCAGCAGTCTTAACAGGGCCCAGTCGAAAGCTTTCTTT. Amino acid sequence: CASSLNRAQSKAFF.

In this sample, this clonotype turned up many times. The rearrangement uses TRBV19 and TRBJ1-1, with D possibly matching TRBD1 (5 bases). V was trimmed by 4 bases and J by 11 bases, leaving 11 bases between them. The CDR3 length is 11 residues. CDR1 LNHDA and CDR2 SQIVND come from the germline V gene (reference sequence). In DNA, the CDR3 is TGTGCCAGTAGTACGGGACCAGGGGCTTTCTTT. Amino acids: CASSTGPGAFF.

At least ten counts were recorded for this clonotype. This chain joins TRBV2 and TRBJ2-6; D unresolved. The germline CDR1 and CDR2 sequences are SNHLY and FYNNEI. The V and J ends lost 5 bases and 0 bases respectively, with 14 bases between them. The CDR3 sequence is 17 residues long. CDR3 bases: TGTGCCAGCAGTAAGAACAGCCCCTACTCTGGGGCCAACGTCCTGACTTTC. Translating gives CASSKNSPYSGANVLTF.